The 27 T cell receptor beta chains reported below all come from one sample, sequenced in a study of shared clonotypes between healthy human individuals. Only in-frame clones appear in the TCRdb table, and some are missing; sequencing was by immunoSEQ multiplex PCR. The sample has approximately 2,300,000 clones, 85% to 95% seen once; the top ten hold around 0.38%. The sequenced sample was naive CD4+ T cells from PBMCs. The subset: CD45RA+ positively selected. The receptors come from a man aged 18 to 35 in good health. Some clones in this sample may be carry-over from other donors' samples.

J is TRBJ2-5 and V is TRBV29-1, with D perhaps TRBD1 (6 bases). The ends were cut back, 2 bases at V and 1 base at J, with 11 bases in the middle. The germline V gene has CDR1 SQVTM and CDR2 ANQGSEA. The CDR3 runs 14 residues. As DNA, the CDR3 is TGCAGCGTTGAATTTGGACAGCTCCAAGAGACCCAGTACTTC. Translated, it gives CSVEFGQLQETQYF.

The V and J genes are TRBV2 and TRBJ1-1; D not resolved. Germline loops: CDR1 SNHLY, CDR2 FYNNEI. This CDR3 comprises 14 residues. Trimming removed 7 bases from V and 2 bases from J, with 14 bases in between. The CDR3, as DNA: TGTGCCAGCAATAACAGAGCCGGTAACACTGAAGCTTTCTTT. Translation: CASNNRAGNTEAFF.

A note on this clone: The germline gene is not matched at one end of the junction; a read error may be the cause. The chain combines TRBV28 with TRBJ1-1; 7 bases align to TRBD1. This CDR3 spans 16 amino acids. Germline V gene sequence: CDR1 MDHEN, CDR2 SYDVKM. The CDR3 DNA follows: TGTGCCAGCAGCCTGGCAAGGGGGCGTAAGAACGCTGAAGCTTTCTTT. As protein: CASSLARGRKNAEAFF.

This chain links TRBV28 with TRBJ2-5; 8 bases match TRBD1. CDR3 length: 15 residues. Germline CDR1 MDHEN, CDR2 SYDVKM. The ends lost 4 bases at V and 4 bases at J; junction bases unmatched: 8. Written as DNA, the CDR3 is TGTGCCAGCAGTTCACCGACAGGGGAAGGAGAGACCCAGTACTTC. This sequence encodes CASSSPTGEGETQYF.

The gene calls are TRBV29-1 and TRBJ2-7; D tentatively reads TRBD1 or TRBD2 (6 bases each). The CDR3 has 13 amino acids. Trimming pared 3 bases from V and 4 bases from J, leaving 13 bases between. The germline V gene encodes CDR1 SQVTM and CDR2 ANQGSEA. CDR3 nucleotide sequence: TGCAGCGTTGAGGGGGGAAGGGGGTACGAGCAGTACTTC. It encodes CSVEGGRGYEQYF.

This chain's CDR3 is CASSRRTSGRGADTQYF. In DNA form, the CDR3 reads TGCGCCAGCAGCCGAAGGACTAGCGGGAGAGGCGCAGATACGCAGTATTTT. The rearrangement joins TRBV5-1 to TRBJ2-3, with TRBD2 identical over 13 bases. The CDR3 runs to 17 residues. Germline lookup yields CDR1 SGHRS and CDR2 YFSETQ. V was clipped by 4 bases and J by 4 bases; unmatched bases: 9.

To note about this clone: Other DNA sequences in this specimen translate into the identical CDR3. CDR3 sequence: CASRSSYEQYF. The CDR3, as DNA: TGTGCCAGCAGGTCGTCATACGAGCAGTACTTC. The gene calls are TRBV6-5 and TRBJ2-7; D gene uncertain. Germline CDR1 and CDR2: MNHEY and SVGAGI. V was clipped by 6 bases and J by 4 bases, with 7 bases between them. This CDR3 has 11 residues.

V gene TRBV28 combines with J gene TRBJ1-3; D is unresolved. This CDR3 has 14 residues. V lost 6 bases, J lost 4 bases, and 13 bases lay in between. The germline V gene encodes CDR1 MDHEN and CDR2 SYDVKM. As DNA, the CDR3 is TGTGCCAGCAGCGGACCCCGAGGGGGAAACACCATATATTTT. Its translation is CASSGPRGGNTIYF.

V usage is TRBV10-3 and J usage is TRBJ2-5; D not certain. The J call is doubtful: the DNA matches TRBJ2-7 better. Germline CDR1 is ENHRY and CDR2 is SYGVKD. The CDR3 sequence is 12 residues long. CDR3 protein: CAISDFDYEQYF. In DNA, the CDR3 is TGTGCCATCAGTGATTTTGACTACGAGCAGTACTTC.

This clone was recorded a few times. The rearrangement links TRBV30 to TRBJ1-1, with a weak D call TRBD1 (5 bases). This CDR3 contains 14 residues. The germline V and J ends were trimmed by 5 bases and 5 bases, with 18 bases remaining between them. Germline V gives CDR1 GTSNPN, CDR2 SVGIG (reference sequence). The CDR3 DNA follows: TGTGCCTGGGACCTTCAGGGTGCTCGAACTGAAGCTTTCTTT. Its protein is CAWDLQGARTEAFF.

The J gene is TRBJ1-2, the V gene TRBV19; TRBD1 is a possible D gene (5 bases). CDR3 size: 15 residues. V lost 3 bases to trimming and J lost 5 bases, with 16 bases between them. In germline, CDR1 is LNHDA, CDR2 SQIVND (reference sequence). CDR3 nucleotide sequence: TGTGCCAGTAGTATTTATGGACAAATGGGGTATGGCTACACCTTC. Its protein product is CASSIYGQMGYGYTF.

The rearrangement uses TRBV5-5 and TRBJ2-7; the D is unclear. CDR1 and CDR2 (germline): SGHKS, YYEKEE (reference sequence). CDR3 length equals 13 residues. V was shortened by 4 bases and J by 2 bases, with 10 bases between the two germline ends. CDR3 region: CASSPTGTYEQYF. The CDR3 DNA reads as TGTGCCAGCAGCCCCACTGGAACCTACGAGCAGTACTTC.

V usage is TRBV29-1 and J usage is TRBJ1-4; no clear D. Looked up from germline, CDR1 is SQVTM and CDR2 is ANQGSEA. CDR3 length: 15 amino acids. Trimming took off 4 bases at V and 8 bases at J, with 20 bases between the two ends. The CDR3 reads CSVAVGVGRGEKLFF. The CDR3 DNA reads TGCAGCGTTGCCGTTGGAGTGGGAAGAGGGGAAAAACTGTTTTTT.

Only one count was recorded for this clone. J is TRBJ2-1 and V is TRBV5-1; TRBD2 is a possible D gene (6 bases). Trimming took 4 bases from V and 7 from J, leaving 15 bases between them. The germline CDR1 and CDR2 sequences are SGHRS and YFSETQ. CDR3 size: 14 residues. The CDR3: CASSLSGTFNEQFF. The CDR3 DNA sequence: TGCGCCAGCAGCCTGTCCGGGACTTTTAATGAGCAGTTCTTC.

The chain combines TRBV6-1 with TRBJ2-3, with 10 bases that match TRBD2. J was trimmed by 11 bases and V by 6 bases; bases with no gene match: 5. Per germline, CDR1 MNHNS and CDR2 SASEGT. This CDR3 has 12 amino acids. In DNA form, the CDR3 reads TGTGCCAGCAGCTTGGGACTAGCGAGGCAGTATTTT. This encodes CASSLGLARQYF.

Concerning this clone itself: Germline is not matched at one junction end, which may reflect a read error. The chain has TRBV2 and TRBJ2-2; 7 positions match TRBD1. The CDR3 sequence is 15 residues long. CDR1 is SNHLY, CDR2 FYNNEI, per germline. The CDR3 nucleotides read TGTGCCAGCAGTAACCCGACAGGGAACCCCGGGGAGCTGTTTTTT. This gives the protein CASSNPTGNPGELFF.

Comment on this clone: The same CDR3 can be traced to other DNA sequences in this sample. The genes are TRBV2 and TRBJ2-3, with unresolved D. The CDR3 runs to 11 residues. Germline V gene sequence: CDR1 SNHLY, CDR2 FYNNEI. Trimming shortened V by 8 bases and J by 2 bases, and 5 bases separated the two germline ends. The CDR3 region is CASSTTDTQYF. The CDR3 nucleotides are TGTGCCAGCTCTACCACAGATACGCAGTATTTT. Combining the CDR3 with reference TRBV2 and TRBJ2-3 gives the whole variable domain EPEVTQTPSHQVTQMGQEVILRCVPISNHLYFYWYRQILGQKVEFLVSFYNNEISEKSEIFDDQFSVERPDGSNFTLKIRSTKLEDSAMYFCASSTTDTQYFGPGTRLTVL.

The chain is built from TRBV6-6 and TRBJ2-2; D is possibly TRBD2 (5 bases). This CDR3 has 13 residues. Trimming took 5 bases from V and 5 from J, leaving 9 bases between them. Germline assignment: CDR1 MNHNY and CDR2 SVGAGI (reference sequence). The CDR3 DNA follows: TGTGCCAGCAGTCCAGGAGGAACCGGGGAGCTGTTTTTT. Protein: CASSPGGTGELFF.

The rearrangement uses TRBV5-1 and TRBJ2-5; 10 bases are a match to TRBD2. Germline V gives CDR1 SGHRS, CDR2 YFSETQ. The CDR3 consists of 13 residues. J gave up 3 bases and V 6 bases, and 2 bases lay outside the gene matches. For the CDR3, the DNA is TGCGCCAGCACCGGACTAGCGGAAGAGACCCAGTACTTC. It specifies CASTGLAEETQYF.

The V and J genes are TRBV6-5 and TRBJ1-2; D perhaps matches TRBD1 (5 bases). The germline V gene encodes CDR1 MNHEY and CDR2 SVGAGI. Deletions cut 3 bases from V and 2 bases from J, with 16 bases between. This CDR3 is built from 16 residues. The CDR3 DNA reads TGTGCCAGCAGTTATTCTGCTACAGGAGAAAACTATGGCTACACCTTC. This sequence encodes CASSYSATGENYGYTF.

This clone was seen just once. The sample carries other DNA sequences with the same CDR3. V usage is TRBV5-1 and J usage is TRBJ2-3; D unresolved. This CDR3 has 13 residues. Per germline, CDR1 SGHRS and CDR2 YFSETQ. V was clipped by 1 base and J by 5 bases, with 8 bases between them. This chain's CDR3 is CASSLPEGDTQYF. CDR3 sequence (DNA): TGCGCCAGCAGCTTGCCGGAAGGAGATACGCAGTATTTT.

The rearrangement joins TRBV13 to TRBJ1-3; D is perhaps TRBD1 (5 bases). CDR1 and CDR2 (germline): PRHDT, FYEKMQ (reference sequence). V lost 4 bases and J lost 8, with 9 bases in between. The CDR3 totals 12 residues. For the CDR3, the DNA is TGTGCCAGCAGCTCAAGGGGTTACACCATATATTTT. It codes for CASSSRGYTIYF.

In regard to this clone: The identical CDR3 is also encoded by other nucleotide sequences in the sample. The V and J genes are TRBV6-5 and TRBJ1-3; D is unresolved. Germline V lookup: CDR1 MNHEY, CDR2 SVGAGI. The ends were cut back, 0 bases at V and 3 bases at J, with 9 bases in the middle. This CDR3 contains 15 residues. DNA for the CDR3: TGTGCCAGCAGTTACTCGCTACGTAGTGGAAACACCATATATTTT. This translates into CASSYSLRSGNTIYF.

The chain uses TRBV27 and TRBJ2-1; 11 positions match TRBD2. CDR1 and CDR2 (germline): MNHEY, SMNVEV (reference sequence). J gave up 6 bases and V 8 bases, and 15 bases lay outside the gene matches. The length of the CDR3 is 17 residues. The CDR3 nucleotides read TGTGCCAGCCTCTCAGCCCCCACTAGCGGGAGTGCCAATGAGCAGTTCTTC. Protein product: CASLSAPTSGSANEQFF.

V and J are TRBV28 and TRBJ2-4, with 11 positions matching TRBD2. CDR1 and CDR2 (germline): MDHEN, SYDVKM. After removal of 2 bases from V and 7 bases from J, the junction contained 16 bases not matched to a gene. The length of the CDR3 is 19 residues. CDR3 loop: CASSLNLGLADEEGNIQYF. The CDR3 DNA reads TGTGCCAGCAGTTTAAATTTGGGACTAGCGGACGAAGAAGGGAACATTCAGTACTTC. Using reference TRBV28 and TRBJ2-4 for the parts outside the CDR3, the full variable domain is DVKVTQSSRYLVKRTGEKVFLECVQDMDHENMFWYRQDPGLGLRLIYFSYDVKMKEKGDIPEGYSVSREKKERFSLILESASTNQTSMYLCASSLNLGLADEEGNIQYFGAGTRLSVL.

About this clone itself: The same CDR3 is also encoded by other DNA sequences in this sample. The chain links TRBV5-1 to TRBJ2-5; 10 bases line up with TRBD1. The CDR3 extends over 13 amino acids. J gave up 4 bases and V 4 bases, and 1 base lay outside the gene matches. From germline, CDR1 is SGHRS and CDR2 YFSETQ. As DNA, the CDR3 is TGCGCCAGCAGCAGGACAGGGGGAGAGACCCAGTACTTC. Amino acid sequence: CASSRTGGETQYF.

The V call is TRBV6-1, the J call TRBJ1-1; D possibly corresponds to TRBD1 (6 bases). Deletions cut 5 bases from V and 6 bases from J, with 16 bases between. This CDR3 contains 14 residues. The germline V gene has CDR1 MNHNS and CDR2 SASEGT. CDR3 region: CASSRQVGVSEAFF. In nucleotides, the CDR3 is TGTGCCAGCAGTCGACAGGTGGGTGTGTCTGAAGCTTTCTTT.